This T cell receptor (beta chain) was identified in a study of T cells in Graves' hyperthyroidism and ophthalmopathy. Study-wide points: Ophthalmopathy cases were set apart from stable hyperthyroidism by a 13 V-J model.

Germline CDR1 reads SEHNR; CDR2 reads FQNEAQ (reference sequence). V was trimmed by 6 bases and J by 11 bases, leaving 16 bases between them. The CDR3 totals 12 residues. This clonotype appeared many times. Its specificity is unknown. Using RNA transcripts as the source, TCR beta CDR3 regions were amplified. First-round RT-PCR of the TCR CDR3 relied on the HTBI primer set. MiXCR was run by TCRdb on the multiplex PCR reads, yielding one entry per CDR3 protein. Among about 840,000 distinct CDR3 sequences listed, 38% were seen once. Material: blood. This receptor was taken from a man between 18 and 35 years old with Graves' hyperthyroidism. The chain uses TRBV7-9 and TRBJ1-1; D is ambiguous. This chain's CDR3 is CASSLDLYRAFF. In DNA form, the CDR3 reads TGTGCCAGCAGTTTGGACCTGTATCGCGCTTTCTTT.